One and the same sample provided the 2 T cell receptor beta chains below, sequenced in a study of post-analysis software for immune sequencing data. Study findings and constraints: TRBV segments more frequent in patients than in controls numbered a few and included TRBV5-6, TRBV5-1 and TRBV20-1.

What these receptors recognize is not known. Unique molecular identifiers featured in each of the TCR beta cDNA libraries. A single record per CDR3 protein comes from TCRdb applying MiXCR to the PCR reads. The sample lists about 760,000 distinct CDR3 sequences; roughly 27% were seen once. The sample taken for sequencing was blood. The receptors were sampled from a girl between 10 and 17 years old with multiple sclerosis.

This clonotype was detected a few times. The genes are TRBV10-3 and TRBJ2-5, with D uncertain. In germline, CDR1 is ENHRY, CDR2 SYGVKD. Deletions cut 2 bases from V and 7 bases from J, with 11 bases between. The CDR3 is 13 amino acids. The CDR3 spells CAISEAGSGTQYF. CDR3 nucleotides: TGTGCCATCAGTGAGGCCGGCTCGGGGACCCAGTACTTC.

V is TRBV7-2 and J is TRBJ2-1; 14 bases fit TRBD2. Germline CDR1 SGHTA, CDR2 FQGNSA. Trimming took 6 bases from V and 10 from J; bases not matched to a gene: 8. The CDR3 length is 15 residues. The chain's CDR3 is CASRLGTSGGGEQFF. Here the CDR3 DNA reads TGTGCCAGCAGACTCGGGACTAGCGGGGGCGGAGAGCAGTTCTTC.